This TCR beta chain was identified in a study of T cells in Graves' hyperthyroidism and ophthalmopathy (dated by TCRdb to about 2019). For the wider study: Peripheral blood was collected at initial diagnosis, before any treatment. To identify distinguishing TCR V-J signatures, a discovery cohort of some 100 patients was used, comprising 43 with Graves' ophthalmopathy and approximately 58 with stable Graves' hyperthyroidism. An independent validation cohort of fewer than 20 hyperthyroidism patients and about 16 patients who later progressed to ophthalmopathy tested prospective prediction of ophthalmopathy. The roughly 100 discovery patients were randomly divided into training and test sets at a 7:3 ratio. Thyroid tissue and blood T-cell repertoires from several Graves' hyperthyroidism patients were also compared in the study. Following sampling, methimazole starting at 30 mg daily was given to hyperthyroidism patients, and high-dose intravenous methylprednisolone was given to ophthalmopathy patients. The paper reports TCR Vbeta CDR3 sequencing of approximately 140 peripheral blood samples: fewer than 50 ophthalmopathy, 75 to 80 hyperthyroidism and some 17 progressor patients.

TCR beta CDR3 regions were amplified from RNA transcripts. A first-round RT-PCR of the TCR CDR3 used the HTBI primer set with the Qiagen OneStep RT-PCR kit. The libraries were constructed in a second round of multiplex PCR and then size-selected and purified. Paired-end sequencing of the libraries was performed with 100 bp reads on an Illumina HiSeq2000. The authors' analysis ran thus. SOAPnuke was used to process the raw data, removing reads that contained adapters or uncalled bases, had a mean Phred below 15, or lacked an exact match to the constant primer or identifier. High-quality paired reads were merged with COPE v1.2.5, and unique nucleotide sequences were defined as clonotypes. Clonotypes were aligned to IMGT TRBV, TRBD and TRBJ reference segments using MiTCR v1.1. The analysis was restricted to V-J combinations with a frequency above 0.0001, which together covered 99% to 99.2% of the repertoires. The TCS score was defined as the ratio of F50 (clonal expansion) to E x V (chaos), calculated using BLOSUM62-based TCRdist between CDR3 peptides within each V-J. Welch's t-statistics and random forest reduced several hundred V-J features to 13, which were used in a naive Bayes classifier (R e1071). The raw public data were reprocessed by TCRdb itself: fastp quality trimming at Q25, MiXCR clonotype calling, in-frame beta chains only. Records with the same CDR3 protein are collapsed into one entry carrying the most frequent genes and DNA. It is TCRdb's table, rather than the study itself, that gives the V and J calls and clone size. Recorded for this sample are 400,000 to 500,000 distinct CDR3 sequences; approximately 14% of them occurred a single time. About a sixth of the sample is taken by the ten largest.

General findings and caveats noted by the study authors: In validation, the model predicted progression to ophthalmopathy a median of around 6.5 months before onset, with around 70% sensitivity and about 75% specificity. In cross-validation, a model built on a 13 V-J signature told ophthalmopathy apart from stable hyperthyroidism with 85% to 90% sensitivity and about 81% specificity, and in testing the same model reached 80%/75%. Sample size was not statistically predetermined, and blinding of investigators to group allocation was not performed. Most expanded thyroid clonotypes (frequency above 0.001) were also detected in blood, a finding suggesting that blood repertoires may reflect thyroid immune responses.

The CDR3 goes from the cysteine to the phenylalanine over 15 residues. Only the CDR3 DNA stays, 45 bases, in frame from base 1. For CDR1 and CDR2, the germline V gene lists SNHLY and FYNNEI. V lost 6 bases and J lost 4 bases, and the count of bases not matched to a germline gene is 10. This clonotype was observed many times. What this receptor recognizes is not known. It has no much larger one-base neighbor in the sample; base qualities were not kept. A patient counted as having stable Graves' hyperthyroidism if no progression to ophthalmopathy occurred over 18 months of follow-up. Hyperthyroidism patients were newly diagnosed, with disease duration under 2 months, and aged 18 to 65 years. Any patient with an uncontrolled infection, another autoimmune disease, pregnancy or lactation was excluded. Diagnoses relied on clinical symptoms, serum thyroxine and TRAb, thyroid ultrasound and orbital computed tomography. PBMCs were separated from roughly 10 ml of fresh peripheral blood using Ficoll-Paque density gradient centrifugation. Trizol reagent was used to extract total RNA, and RNA quality was then checked on an Agilent 2100 Bioanalyzer.

This receptor chain uses TRBV2 and TRBJ2-5; TRBD1 aligns with 8 central bases. The receptor comes from a woman under 30 with Graves' hyperthyroidism. The source material was blood. The CDR3 protein sequence reads: CASRVTGVGRETQYF. The base sequence is TGTGCCAGCAGGGTGACAGGGGTAGGAAGAGAGACCCAGTACTTC. Supplemented by the reference TRBV2 and TRBJ2-5 proteins around the CDR3, the complete variable domain is EPEVTQTPSHQVTQMGQEVILRCVPISNHLYFYWYRQILGQKVEFLVSFYNNEISEKSEIFDDQFSVERPDGSNFTLKIRSTKLEDSAMYFCASRVTGVGRETQYFGPGTRLLVL.